These 19 T cell receptor beta chains were sequenced from one sample in a study of blood T cell repertoires in COVID-19. The protocol was immunoSEQ multiplex PCR, while the TCRdb copy is restricted to in-frame clones and leaves out a portion. Of 130,000 to 150,000 clones in the sample, less than 85% were seen once. The sequenced sample was peripheral blood. Every receptor here comes from a woman at least 80 years old in a cohort sampled during active or convalescent COVID-19.

The rearrangement joins TRBV24-1 to TRBJ2-2; TRBD1 aligns across 8 bases. Per germline, CDR1 KGHDR and CDR2 SFDVKD. The CDR3 runs 14 residues. V shed 4 bases and J 7 bases; nucleotides not matched to a gene: 4. CDR3 nucleotide sequence: TGTGCCACCAGTGACCAGGGGGCCGGCGGGGAGCTGTTTTTT. Residues: CATSDQGAGGELFF.

This chain connects TRBV15 to TRBJ2-3; 9 nucleotides line up with TRBD1. The germline V gene encodes CDR1 LNHNV and CDR2 YYDKDF (reference sequence). The trim removed 4 bases at V and 7 bases at J, leaving 12 bases unmatched. The CDR3 consists of 16 residues. DNA of the CDR3: TGTGCCACCAGCACCCCCCGGGACAGGGACAAATATACGCAGTATTTT. It codes for CATSTPRDRDKYTQYF. Based on the CDR3 plus reference TRBV15 and TRBJ2-3, the full variable domain is DAMVIQNPRYQVTQFGKPVTLSCSQTLNHNVMYWYQQKSSQAPKLLFHYYDKDFNNEADTPDNFQSRRPNTSFCFLDIRSPGLGDTAMYLCATSTPRDRDKYTQYFGPGTRLTVL.

The rearrangement links TRBV5-1 to TRBJ1-2; 11 bases are shared with TRBD1. Unmatched junction bases numbered 3, after V lost 5 bases and J lost 6 bases. The CDR3 consists of 13 residues. CDR1 and CDR2 (germline): SGHRS, YFSETQ. In DNA form, the CDR3 reads TGCGCCAGCAGACGGGACAGGGGGAATGGCTACACCTTC. Its protein product is CASRRDRGNGYTF.

The chain employs TRBV28 and TRBJ1-2, with TRBD1 matching 7 bases. Germline V gives CDR1 MDHEN, CDR2 SYDVKM. This CDR3 is built from 13 residues. V lost 1 base and J lost 7; bases outside the gene matches: 3. The chain's CDR3 is CASSLLPGGGYTF. The CDR3 DNA reads as TGTGCCAGCAGTTTATTACCAGGGGGTGGCTACACCTTC.

This clone was detected a few times. The V call is TRBV5-6, the J call TRBJ1-3, with 10 bases lining up with TRBD1. The ends lost 4 bases at V and 8 bases at J; junction bases unmatched: 6. Germline CDR1 SGHDT, CDR2 YYEEEE. The CDR3 has 14 residues. The CDR3 nucleotides are TGTGCCAGCAGCCCGGGGACAGGGGTGGACACCATATATTTT. It encodes CASSPGTGVDTIYF.

The chain is built from TRBV6-6 and TRBJ2-7; 7 bases match TRBD1. This CDR3 comprises 14 residues. CDR1 is MNHNY and CDR2 is SVGAGI in the germline V gene (reference sequence). J was trimmed by 7 bases and V by 4 bases; bases with no gene match: 10. Here the CDR3 reads CASSFTGTAREQYV. CDR3 sequence (DNA): TGTGCCAGCAGTTTTACCGGGACAGCGAGGGAGCAGTACGTC.

This clone has only a few counts. The V call is TRBV7-9, the J call TRBJ1-2; D unresolved. V lost 0 bases and J 8 bases, leaving 4 bases between the germline ends. CDR1 SEHNR and CDR2 FQNEAQ come from the germline V gene (reference sequence). The length of the CDR3 is 11 residues. Here the CDR3 DNA reads TGTGCCAGCAGCTTAGCGCAGGGCTACACCTTC. This gives the protein CASSLAQGYTF.

V usage is TRBV5-8 and J usage is TRBJ1-1; no firm D call. V lost 0 bases and J lost 9, with 6 bases in between. This CDR3 is 11 amino acids long. Germline V CDR1 and CDR2: SGHTS, YDEGEE. CDR3 protein: CASSLVVKAFF. CDR3 bases: TGTGCCAGCAGCTTGGTCGTAAAAGCTTTCTTT.

The CDR3 region has the DNA TGTGCCAGCAGCTCGGAACTAGCGGGGGGAGGTGAGCAGTTCTTC. Protein product: CASSSELAGGGEQFF. The chain combines TRBV5-4 with TRBJ2-1, with 12 nucleotides matching TRBD2. Trimming cost V 3 bases and J 9 bases; bases outside gene matches: 7. CDR3 length: 15 residues. Germline V gives CDR1 SGHNT, CDR2 YYREEE (reference sequence).

This clone was observed once. The V call is TRBV9, the J call TRBJ1-2; possibly TRBD1 for D (6 bases). Germline V gene data show CDR1 as SGDLS and CDR2 as YYNGEE. The V and J ends lost 0 bases and 3 bases respectively, with 12 bases between them. The CDR3 consists of 15 residues. CDR3 loop: CASSVAGAGYYGYTF. Written as DNA, the CDR3 is TGTGCCAGCAGCGTAGCAGGGGCCGGCTACTATGGCTACACCTTC.

The V and J genes are TRBV28 and TRBJ1-4; D is unresolved. The CDR3 is 13 amino acids. Germline V CDR1 and CDR2: MDHEN, SYDVKM. The V end was cut by 6 bases, the J end by 8 bases, with 13 bases between. CDR3 bases: TGTGCCAGCAGCCCCCTTTTAGCCGAAAAACTGTTTTTT. Its protein is CASSPLLAEKLFF.

V usage is TRBV7-2 and J usage is TRBJ1-1; a weak D match, TRBD1 (5 bases). The CDR3 covers 13 residues. The ends were cut back, 2 bases at V and 1 base at J, with 5 bases in the middle. CDR1 SGHTA and CDR2 FQGNSA come from the germline V gene. This CDR3 reads CASSLQGNTEAFF. For the CDR3, the DNA is TGTGCCAGCAGCTTACAGGGGAACACTGAAGCTTTCTTT.

The chain joins TRBV4-2 to TRBJ1-2; TRBD1 matches at 7 bases. Germline CDR1 LGHNA, CDR2 YNFKEQ. The CDR3 runs to 16 residues. The junction had 15 bases not matched to a gene; V was cut back by 5 bases and J by 6 bases. In nucleotides, the CDR3 is TGTGCCAGCAGCGACCGCACCAGAAGGACAGGACATGGCTACACCTTC. It is translated as CASSDRTRRTGHGYTF.

V and J are TRBV9 and TRBJ2-5; D possibly corresponds to TRBD1 (5 bases). V was cut by 0 bases and J by 5 bases, with 11 bases left in between. This CDR3 contains 14 residues. Germline V gives CDR1 SGDLS, CDR2 YYNGEE. In DNA, the CDR3 is TGTGCCAGCAGCGTAGGGGGCGGTGCCGAGACCCAGTACTTC. Its protein is CASSVGGGAETQYF.

V usage is TRBV30 and J usage is TRBJ2-2; 9 nucleotides line up with TRBD1. Germline CDR1 and CDR2: GTSNPN and SVGIG (reference sequence). The CDR3 is 14 amino acids. The V and J ends lost 5 bases and 3 bases, in that order; junction bases with no gene match: 4. CDR3 loop: CAWGWTGDTGELFF. CDR3 nucleotides: TGTGCCTGGGGGTGGACAGGGGACACCGGGGAGCTGTTTTTT.

The V gene is TRBV6-2 or TRBV6-3, the J gene TRBJ1-6; D might be TRBD1 (5 bases). Trimming removed 6 bases at V and 7 bases at J, with 10 bases between. The germline V gene has CDR1 MNHEY and CDR2 SVGEGT. This CDR3 spans 13 amino acids. DNA for the CDR3: TGTGCCAGCAGCAAAGGGGAAAATTCACCCCTCCACTTT. Protein product: CASSKGENSPLHF.

This clone was counted a single time. The chain uses TRBV7-2 and TRBJ1-5; TRBD1 aligns across 9 bases. CDR1 is SGHTA and CDR2 is FQGNSA in the germline V gene. The junction had 14 bases not matched to a gene; V was cut back by 5 bases and J by 6 bases. There are 17 residues in the CDR3. CDR3 residues: CASSKQGAKLSGQPQHF. CDR3 nucleotides: TGTGCCAGCAGCAAACAGGGGGCGAAACTATCGGGTCAGCCCCAGCATTTT.

The chain couples TRBV7-9 to TRBJ2-2, with D perhaps matching TRBD1 (6 bases). Germline CDR1 and CDR2: SEHNR and FQNEAQ (reference sequence). The V end lost 4 bases, the J end lost 6 bases, and 12 bases lay between the germline ends. The CDR3 covers 14 residues. In DNA, the CDR3 is TGTGCCAGCAGCTCTCGGACAGAGGCCGGGGAGCTGTTTTTT. Amino acids: CASSSRTEAGELFF.

This clone was observed once. The genes are TRBV7-9 and TRBJ2-1; 13 positions agree with TRBD2. In germline, CDR1 is SEHNR, CDR2 FQNEAQ (reference sequence). This CDR3 contains 16 residues. With 5 bases clipped from V and 8 bases from J, the junction kept 9 bases outside the gene matches. CDR3 nucleotides: TGTGCCAGCAGCGCACGGACTAGCGGGGGTGCCCATGAGCAGTTCTTC. Translated, it gives CASSARTSGGAHEQFF.